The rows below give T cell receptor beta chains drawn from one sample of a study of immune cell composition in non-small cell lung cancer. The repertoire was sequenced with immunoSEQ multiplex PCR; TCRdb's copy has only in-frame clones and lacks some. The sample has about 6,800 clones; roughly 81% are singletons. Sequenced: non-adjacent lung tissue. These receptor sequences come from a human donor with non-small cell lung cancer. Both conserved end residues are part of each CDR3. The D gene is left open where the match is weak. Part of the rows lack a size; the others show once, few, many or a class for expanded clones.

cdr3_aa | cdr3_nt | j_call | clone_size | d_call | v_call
CASSLWGRPEAFF | TGTGCCAGCAGCTTATGGGGGCGGCCTGAAGCTTTCTTT | TRBJ1-1 | - | - | TRBV5-6
CASALGIQETQYF | TGTGCTAGTGCCTTAGGGATCCAAGAGACCCAGTACTTC | TRBJ2-5 | - | - | TRBV12-5
CTSSPRGTVYGYTF | TGTACCAGTAGTCCAAGGGGGACAGTTTATGGCTACACCTTC | TRBJ1-2 | - | TRBD1 | TRBV19
CASSSGNHEQYF | TGTGCCAGCAGTTCGGGGAACCATGAGCAGTACTTC | TRBJ2-7 | - | - | TRBV6-5
CASTPRPWTGTSTDTQYF | TGTGCCAGCACCCCCCGGCCTTGGACAGGGACTAGCACAGATACGCAGTATTTT | TRBJ2-3 | few | TRBD1 | TRBV5-4
CASRVDRVTNNEQFF | TGTGCCAGCAGGGTCGACAGGGTAACCAACAATGAGCAGTTCTTC | TRBJ2-1 | - | TRBD1 | TRBV7-2
CASSLDRAPNYGYTF | TGTGCCAGCAGCTTAGACAGGGCGCCTAACTATGGCTACACCTTC | TRBJ1-2 | - | - | TRBV7-2
CASSPSQGGKEKLFF | TGTGCCAGCAGCCCCTCACAGGGGGGGAAAGAAAAACTGTTTTTT | TRBJ1-4 | - | TRBD1 | TRBV6-5
CASSLAENTEAFF | TGTGCCAGCAGCTTGGCAGAGAACACTGAAGCTTTCTTT | TRBJ1-1 | - | - | TRBV5-6
CASSLSQGARYGYTF | TGTGCCAGCAGTTTATCCCAGGGGGCGCGCTATGGCTACACCTTC | TRBJ1-2 | - | TRBD1 | TRBV27
CASSFPGGGNIQYF | TGTGCCAGCAGCTTCCCGGGAGGGGGCAACATTCAGTACTTC | TRBJ2-4 | - | - | TRBV6-6